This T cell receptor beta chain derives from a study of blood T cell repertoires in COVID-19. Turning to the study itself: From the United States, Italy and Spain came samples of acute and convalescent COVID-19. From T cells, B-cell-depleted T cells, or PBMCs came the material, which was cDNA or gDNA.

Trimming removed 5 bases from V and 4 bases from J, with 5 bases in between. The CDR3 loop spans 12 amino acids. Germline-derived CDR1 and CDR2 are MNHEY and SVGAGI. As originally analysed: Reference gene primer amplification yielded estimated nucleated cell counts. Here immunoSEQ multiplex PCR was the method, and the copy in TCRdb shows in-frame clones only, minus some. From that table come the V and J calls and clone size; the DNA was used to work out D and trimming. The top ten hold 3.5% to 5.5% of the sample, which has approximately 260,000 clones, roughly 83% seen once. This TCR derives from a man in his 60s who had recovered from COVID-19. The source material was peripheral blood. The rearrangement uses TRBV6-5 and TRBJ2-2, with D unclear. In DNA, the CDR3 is TGTGCCAGCAGTATACTCACCGGGGAGCTGTTTTTT. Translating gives CASSILTGELFF.